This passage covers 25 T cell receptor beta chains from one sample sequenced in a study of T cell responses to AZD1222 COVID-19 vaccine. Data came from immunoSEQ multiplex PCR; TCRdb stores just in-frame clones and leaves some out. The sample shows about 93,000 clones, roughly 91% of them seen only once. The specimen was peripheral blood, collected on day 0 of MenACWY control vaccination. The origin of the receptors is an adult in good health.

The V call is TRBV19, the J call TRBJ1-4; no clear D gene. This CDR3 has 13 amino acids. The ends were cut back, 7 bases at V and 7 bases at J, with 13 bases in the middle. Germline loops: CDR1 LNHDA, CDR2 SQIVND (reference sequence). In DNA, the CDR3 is TGTGCCAGTACCCGAGTAGTCGGTGAAAAACTGTTTTTT. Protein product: CASTRVVGEKLFF.

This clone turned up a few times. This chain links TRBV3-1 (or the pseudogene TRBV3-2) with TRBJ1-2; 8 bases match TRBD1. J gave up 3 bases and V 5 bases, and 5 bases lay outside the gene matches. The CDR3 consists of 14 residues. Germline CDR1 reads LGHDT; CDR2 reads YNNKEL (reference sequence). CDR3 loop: CASSFPGQDYGYTF. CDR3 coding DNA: TGTGCCAGCAGCTTTCCGGGACAGGACTATGGCTACACCTTC.

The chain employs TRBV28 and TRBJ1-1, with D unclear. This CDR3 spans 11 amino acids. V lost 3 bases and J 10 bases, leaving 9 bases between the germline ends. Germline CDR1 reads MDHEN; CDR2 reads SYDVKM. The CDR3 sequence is CASSLEAGAFF. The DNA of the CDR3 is TGTGCCAGCAGTTTGGAAGCTGGAGCTTTCTTT.

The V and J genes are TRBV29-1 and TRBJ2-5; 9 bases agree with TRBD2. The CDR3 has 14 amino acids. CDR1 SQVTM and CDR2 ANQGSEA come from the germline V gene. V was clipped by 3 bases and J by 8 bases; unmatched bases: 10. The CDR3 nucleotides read TGCAGCGTTGAGGTCGTGGTAGCGGGGGACACCCAGTACTTC. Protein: CSVEVVVAGDTQYF.

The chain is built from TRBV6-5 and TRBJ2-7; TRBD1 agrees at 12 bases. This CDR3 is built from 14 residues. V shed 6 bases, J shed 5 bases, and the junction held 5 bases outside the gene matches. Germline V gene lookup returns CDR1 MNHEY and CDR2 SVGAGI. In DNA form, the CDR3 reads TGTGCCAGCAGAGCCGGGACAGGGGGCCACGAGCAGTACTTC. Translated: CASRAGTGGHEQYF.

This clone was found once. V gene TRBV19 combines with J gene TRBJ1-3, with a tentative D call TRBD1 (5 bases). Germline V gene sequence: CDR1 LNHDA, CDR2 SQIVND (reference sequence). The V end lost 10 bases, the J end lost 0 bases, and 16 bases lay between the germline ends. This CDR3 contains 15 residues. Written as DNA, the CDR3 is TGTGCCACTACTGGAACGGGGGGCTCTGGAAACACCATATATTTT. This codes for CATTGTGGSGNTIYF.

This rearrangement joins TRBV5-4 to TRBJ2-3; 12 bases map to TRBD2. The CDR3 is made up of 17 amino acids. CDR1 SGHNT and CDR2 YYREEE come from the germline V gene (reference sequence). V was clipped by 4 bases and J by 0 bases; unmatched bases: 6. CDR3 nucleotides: TGTGCCAGCAGCAAGGGGACTAGCGGGTTCAGCACAGATACGCAGTATTTT. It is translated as CASSKGTSGFSTDTQYF. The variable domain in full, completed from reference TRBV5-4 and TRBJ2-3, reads ETGVTQSPTHLIKTRGQQVTLRCSSQSGHNTVSWYQQALGQGPQFIFQYYREEENGRGNFPPRFSGLQFPNYSSELNVNALELDDSALYLCASSKGTSGFSTDTQYFGPGTRLTVL.

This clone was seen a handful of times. CDR3: CASSEVRLSSGNTIYF. The CDR3 nucleotides are TGTGCCAGCAGTGAAGTCCGTCTTTCCTCTGGAAACACCATATATTTT. J is TRBJ1-3 and V is TRBV2; D is undetermined. V was trimmed by 1 base and J by 0 bases, leaving 10 bases between them. Germline-derived CDR1 and CDR2 are SNHLY and FYNNEI. CDR3 length: 16 residues.

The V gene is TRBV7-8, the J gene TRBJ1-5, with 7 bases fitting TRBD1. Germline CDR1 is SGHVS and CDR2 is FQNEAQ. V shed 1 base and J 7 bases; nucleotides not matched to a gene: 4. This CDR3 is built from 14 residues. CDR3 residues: CASSLEEGAQPQHF. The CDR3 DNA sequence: TGTGCCAGCAGCTTAGAGGAGGGGGCCCAGCCCCAGCATTTT.

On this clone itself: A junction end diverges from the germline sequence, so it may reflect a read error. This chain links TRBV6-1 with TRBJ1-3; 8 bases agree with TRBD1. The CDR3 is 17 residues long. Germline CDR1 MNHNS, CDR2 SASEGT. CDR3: CASNEAGGVGSGNTIYF. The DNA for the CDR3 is TGTGCCAGCAATGAAGCAGGGGGCGTGGGCTCTGGAAACACCATATATTTT.

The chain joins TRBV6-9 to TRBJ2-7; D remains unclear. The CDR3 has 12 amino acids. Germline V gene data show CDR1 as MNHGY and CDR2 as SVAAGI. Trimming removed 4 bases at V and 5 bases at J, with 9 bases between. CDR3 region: CASSLFTNEQYF. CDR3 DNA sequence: TGTGCCAGCAGTTTGTTCACTAACGAGCAGTACTTC.

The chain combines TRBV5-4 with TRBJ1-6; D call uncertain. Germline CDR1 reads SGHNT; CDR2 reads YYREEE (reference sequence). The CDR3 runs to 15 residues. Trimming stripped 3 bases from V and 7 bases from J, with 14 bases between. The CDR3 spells CASSSSPGANSPLHF. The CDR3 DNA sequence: TGTGCCAGCAGCTCGTCCCCCGGAGCCAATTCACCCCTCCACTTT.

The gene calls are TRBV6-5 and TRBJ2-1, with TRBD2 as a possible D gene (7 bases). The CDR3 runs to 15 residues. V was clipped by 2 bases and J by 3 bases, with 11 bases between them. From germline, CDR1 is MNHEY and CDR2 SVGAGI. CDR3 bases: TGTGCCAGCAGTTACGCGGGGGCCGACTACAATGAGCAGTTCTTC. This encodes CASSYAGADYNEQFF.

CDR3 nucleotides: TGTGCCAGCAGCTTAACCTCGCGGAAATCCTACGAGCAGTACTTC. Translated: CASSLTSRKSYEQYF. The rearrangement joins TRBV7-9 to TRBJ2-7; unclear D gene. Trimming stripped 2 bases from V and 1 base from J, with 12 bases between. The CDR3 loop spans 15 amino acids. CDR1 and CDR2 from the germline V gene are SEHNR and FQNEAQ (reference sequence).

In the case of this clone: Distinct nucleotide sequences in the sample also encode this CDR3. CDR3 sequence: CASSLVWGTATDSGNTIYF. The CDR3 bases are TGTGCCAGCAGCTTAGTATGGGGGACAGCTACCGACTCTGGAAACACCATATATTTT. This chain links TRBV7-6 with TRBJ1-3, with TRBD1 matching over 7 bases. With V trimmed by 1 base and J by 0 bases, 12 bases remained unmatched. The CDR3 extends over 19 amino acids. Per the germline V gene, CDR1 is SGHVS and CDR2 is FNYEAQ.

As DNA, the CDR3 is TGTGCCAGCAGCTTCTCCGGGTCAGAAAACATTCAGTACTTC. Its translation: CASSFSGSENIQYF. The chain uses TRBV7-2 and TRBJ2-4; D unresolved. Per the germline V gene, CDR1 is SGHTA and CDR2 is FQGNSA. The CDR3 is made up of 14 amino acids. The ends were cut back, 3 bases at V and 5 bases at J, with 11 bases in the middle.

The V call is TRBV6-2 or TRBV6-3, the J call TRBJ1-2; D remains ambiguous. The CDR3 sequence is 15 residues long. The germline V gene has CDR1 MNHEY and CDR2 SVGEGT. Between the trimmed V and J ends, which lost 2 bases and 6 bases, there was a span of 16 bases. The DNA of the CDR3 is TGTGCCAGCAGTTACGAAGTAGTCAGTTTGGATGGCTACACCTTC. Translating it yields CASSYEVVSLDGYTF.

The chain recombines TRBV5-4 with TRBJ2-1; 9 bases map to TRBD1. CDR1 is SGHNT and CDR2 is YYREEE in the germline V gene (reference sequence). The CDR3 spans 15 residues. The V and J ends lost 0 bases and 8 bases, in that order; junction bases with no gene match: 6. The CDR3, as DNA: TGTGCCAGCAGCTTGGAGGGGACAGGGATCGATGAGCAGTTCTTC. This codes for CASSLEGTGIDEQFF.

CDR3 amino acids: CASSRGLAGGSGELFF. The CDR3 nucleotides are TGCGCCAGCAGCCGAGGACTAGCGGGGGGTTCCGGGGAGCTGTTTTTT. The chain carries TRBV4-3 and TRBJ2-2; 14 bases map to TRBD2. V lost 4 bases, J lost 6 bases, and 4 bases stayed unmatched. Germline-derived CDR1 and CDR2 are LGHNA and YSLEER. This CDR3 is 16 amino acids long.

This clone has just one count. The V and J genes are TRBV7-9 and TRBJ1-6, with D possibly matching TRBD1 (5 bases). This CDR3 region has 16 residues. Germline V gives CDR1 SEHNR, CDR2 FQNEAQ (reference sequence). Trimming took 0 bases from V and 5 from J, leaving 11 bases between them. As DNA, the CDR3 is TGTGCCAGCAGCTTAGCCCAGGGCCGGGATAATTCACCCCTCCACTTT. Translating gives CASSLAQGRDNSPLHF.

CDR3 amino acids: CASSQDSRVGSGELFF. DNA of the CDR3: TGCGCCAGCAGCCAAGATTCCAGGGTTGGTTCCGGGGAGCTGTTTTTT. This sequence joins TRBV4-3 and TRBJ2-2; a possible D gene is TRBD1 (5 bases). The CDR3 is made up of 16 amino acids. V dropped 0 bases and J dropped 6 bases, with 14 bases sitting between them. Germline CDR1 and CDR2: LGHNA and YSLEER.

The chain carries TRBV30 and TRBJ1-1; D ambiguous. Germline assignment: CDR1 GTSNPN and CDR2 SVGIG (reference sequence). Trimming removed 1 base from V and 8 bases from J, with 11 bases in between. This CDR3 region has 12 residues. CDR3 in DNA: TGTGCCTGGAGTGGACAATCGGGGGAAGCTTTCTTT. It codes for CAWSGQSGEAFF.

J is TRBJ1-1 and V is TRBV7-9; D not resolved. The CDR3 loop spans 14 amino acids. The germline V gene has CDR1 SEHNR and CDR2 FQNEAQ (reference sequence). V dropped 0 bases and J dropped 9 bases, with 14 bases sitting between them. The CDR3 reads CASSLANPGSQAFF. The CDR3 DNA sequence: TGTGCCAGCAGCTTAGCGAACCCGGGGTCCCAAGCTTTCTTT.

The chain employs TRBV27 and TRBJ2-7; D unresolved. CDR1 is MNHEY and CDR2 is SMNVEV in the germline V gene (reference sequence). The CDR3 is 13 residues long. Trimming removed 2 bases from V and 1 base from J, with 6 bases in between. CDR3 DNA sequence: TGTGCCAGCAGTTTAGGGCCTTCCTACGAGCAGTACTTC. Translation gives CASSLGPSYEQYF.

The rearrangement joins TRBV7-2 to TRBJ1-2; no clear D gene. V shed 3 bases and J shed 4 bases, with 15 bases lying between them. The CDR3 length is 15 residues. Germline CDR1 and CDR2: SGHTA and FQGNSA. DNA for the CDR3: TGTGCCAGCAGCTTGCAGCGAAGCGGCGGCTATGGCTACACCTTC. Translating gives CASSLQRSGGYGYTF.